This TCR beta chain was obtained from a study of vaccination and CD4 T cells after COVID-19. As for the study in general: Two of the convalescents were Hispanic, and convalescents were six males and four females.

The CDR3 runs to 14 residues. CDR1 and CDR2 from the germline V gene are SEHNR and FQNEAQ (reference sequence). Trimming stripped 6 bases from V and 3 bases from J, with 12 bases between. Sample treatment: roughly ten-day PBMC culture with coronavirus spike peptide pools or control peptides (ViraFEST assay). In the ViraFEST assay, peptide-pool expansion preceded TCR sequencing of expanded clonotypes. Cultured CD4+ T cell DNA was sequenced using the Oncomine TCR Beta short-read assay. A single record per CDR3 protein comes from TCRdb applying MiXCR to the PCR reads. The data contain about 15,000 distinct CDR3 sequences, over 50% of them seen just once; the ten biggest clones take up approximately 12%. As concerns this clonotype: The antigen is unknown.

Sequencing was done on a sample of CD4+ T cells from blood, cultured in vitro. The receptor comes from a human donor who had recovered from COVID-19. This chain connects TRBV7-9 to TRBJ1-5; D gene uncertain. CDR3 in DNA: TGTGCCAGCAGTCATAACAGCCCCAATCAGCCCCAGCATTTT. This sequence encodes CASSHNSPNQPQHF.